This T cell receptor beta chain was identified in a study of blood T cell repertoires in COVID-19. The table came from immunoSEQ multiplex PCR; TCRdb's copy has only in-frame clones and leaves some out. The sample includes approximately 120,000 clones, approximately 74% of them seen just once. This CDR3 contains 17 residues. Per germline, CDR1 WSHSY and CDR2 SAAADI. With 4 bases clipped from V and 4 bases from J, the junction kept 8 bases outside the gene matches. The TCR originated in a man aged 80 or over with COVID-19, enrolled during active disease. The genes are TRBV10-2 and TRBJ2-1; the match to TRBD2 covers 12 bases. The sequencing input was peripheral blood. The CDR3 spells CASSAPTSGRSYNEQFF. The CDR3 coding sequence is TGCGCCAGCAGTGCGCCGACTAGCGGGAGAAGTTACAATGAGCAGTTCTTC.